These 15 T cell receptor beta chains were sequenced from one sample in a study of T cell clonality in common variable immunodeficiency. Points from the study as a whole: Common variable immunodeficiency TCR beta sequences reportedly had fewer deletions and N-nucleotide insertions.

Clones were sequenced by immunoSEQ multiplex PCR, and TCRdb holds only the in-frame ones, with some missing. The sample includes about 30,000 clones, none of them occurring once. No cognate antigen is known for these TCRs. Material for sequencing was peripheral blood mononuclear cells. These receptors all stem from a human donor with common variable immunodeficiency.

This clone was seen at least ten times. The read comes to an end 3 residues before the CDR3 does, leaving the germline J gene to fill in the end. This chain connects TRBV6-1 to TRBJ2-2, with D possibly TRBD1 on 5 matching bases. CDR1 is MNHNS, CDR2 SASEGT, per germline. The CDR3 covers 15 residues. Trimming took 4 bases from V and 2 from J, leaving 11 bases between them. The part of the CDR3 DNA that was read is TGTGCCAGCAGTGGCCTGACAGTAAACACCGGGGAG. Encoded protein: CASSGLTVNTGE. In full, the CDR3 reads CASSGLTVNTGELFF.

This clone was observed a few times. The read stops 3 residues short of the end of the CDR3; the missing end is completed from the germline J gene. This chain joins TRBV7-9 and TRBJ1-2; unclear D gene. Trimming shortened V by 3 bases and J by 4 bases, and 12 bases separated the two germline ends. This CDR3 comprises 14 residues. Germline lookup yields CDR1 SEHNR and CDR2 FQNEAQ (reference sequence). The sequenced part of the CDR3 DNA is TGTGCCAGCAGCTTCGGTACCCGATCCTATGGC. It yields the protein CASSFGTRSYG. The whole CDR3 protein is CASSFGTRSYGYTF.

This clone was seen repeatedly, ten times or more. The missing CDR3 end, 3 residues past where the read stops, is filled in from the germline J gene. This sequence joins TRBV7-2 and TRBJ2-1; weak D call: TRBD1 (5 bases). CDR3 length: 13 amino acids. In germline, CDR1 is SGHTA, CDR2 FQGNSA. V gave up 6 bases and J gave up 5 bases, with 11 bases separating them. The CDR3 bases that were read are TGTGCCAGCAGTTTGGGGCGGAACAATGAG. Translated: CASSLGRNNE. The CDR3, in full, reads CASSLGRNNEQFF.

The chain's CDR3 is CASTNNYGYTF. The covered CDR3 bases are TGTGCCAGTACTAATAACTATGGC. The chain links TRBV19 to TRBJ1-2, with D hard to call. The read terminates 3 residues before the CDR3 end, so the remaining end is supplied by the germline J gene. This CDR3 is built from 11 residues. The V and J ends lost 7 bases and 1 base respectively, with 4 bases between them. Germline CDR1 LNHDA, CDR2 SQIVND (reference sequence). Full variable domain (rest looked up from reference TRBV19 and TRBJ1-2): DGGITQSPKYLFRKEGQNVTLSCEQNLNHDAMYWYRQDPGQGLRLIYYSQIVNDFQKGDIAEGYSVSREKKESFPLTVTSAQKNPTAFYLCASTNNYGYTFGSGTRLTVV.

On this clone itself: The sequenced fragment ends 3 residues before the CDR3 boundary, so the rest is inferred from the germline J gene. V usage is TRBV7-9 and J usage is TRBJ2-7; D remains ambiguous. The V end lost 2 bases, the J end lost 4 bases, and 12 bases lay between the germline ends. The V gene's germline CDR1 is SEHNR and CDR2 FQNEAQ (reference sequence). The CDR3 covers 14 residues. CDR3 in amino acids: CASSLPGGGYEQYF. The sequenced CDR3 bases are TGTGCCAGCAGCTTACCTGGTGGCGGATACGAG.

This clone has a handful of counts. Read coverage stops 3 residues before the CDR3 terminus; the germline J gene supplies the remainder. This sequence joins TRBV11-1 and TRBJ2-7; tentatively, D is TRBD1 (5 bases). The V gene's germline CDR1 is SGHAT and CDR2 FQDESV (reference sequence). The V end lost 6 bases, the J end lost 3 bases, and 18 bases lay between the germline ends. The length of the CDR3 is 15 residues. CDR3 amino acids: CASRPAKAGNYEQYF. CDR3 DNA, as far as it was read: TGTGCCAGCAGACCAGCGAAGGCAGGGAACTACGAG.

The CDR3 loop reads CASSLVSETGEQFF. The sequenced part of the CDR3 DNA is TGTGCCAGCAGCTTAGTCTCGGAGACAGGTGAG. The chain joins TRBV7-2 to TRBJ2-1; weak D call: TRBD1 (6 bases). The CDR3 end is not reached by the read, which stops 3 residues before it; the germline J gene fills it in. This CDR3 has 14 amino acids. The V and J ends lost 1 base and 9 bases respectively, with 13 bases between them. Looked up from germline, CDR1 is SGHTA and CDR2 is FQGNSA.

CDR3 in amino acids: CASTQRGTDTQYF. The CDR3 bases that were read are TGTGCCAGCACACAGAGGGGCACAGATACG. The rearrangement joins TRBV7-9 to TRBJ2-3; D might be TRBD2 (5 bases). The missing CDR3 end, 3 residues past where the read stops, is filled in from the germline J gene. The CDR3 extends over 13 amino acids. Per the germline V gene, CDR1 is SEHNR and CDR2 is FQNEAQ (reference sequence). V was pared by 7 bases and J by 1 base, with 9 bases between.

This clone was picked up a small number of times. The DNA ends 3 residues before the CDR3 does, and the rest of the CDR3 is filled in from the germline J gene. J is TRBJ2-1 and V is TRBV2, with D tentatively TRBD1 (5 bases). Trimming took off 0 bases at V and 3 bases at J, with 12 bases between the two ends. The CDR3 is 16 residues long. CDR1 SNHLY and CDR2 FYNNEI come from the germline V gene. The CDR3 sequence: CASSEAQDNYYNEQFF. CDR3 DNA, as far as it was read: TGTGCCAGCAGTGAAGCACAGGACAATTACTACAATGAG.

This clone was detected only a few times. The CDR3 end falls 3 residues outside the read, so it is completed with the germline J gene. The chain employs TRBV30 and TRBJ1-3; no clear D. The V gene's germline CDR1 is GTSNPN and CDR2 SVGIG (reference sequence). The CDR3 has 16 residues. V lost 2 bases and J lost 0, with 14 bases in between. CDR3 amino acids: CAWSSSYMASGNTIYF. The covered CDR3 bases are TGTGCCTGGAGTTCCTCGTACATGGCCTCTGGAAACACC.

There are a few counts of this clone. The read halts 3 residues ahead of the CDR3 end, with the missing end drawn from the germline J gene. The rearrangement links TRBV30 to TRBJ1-5; TRBD1 is a possible D gene (6 bases). The V end was cut by 6 bases, the J end by 0 bases, with 15 bases between. The CDR3 spans 15 residues. Per germline, CDR1 GTSNPN and CDR2 SVGIG (reference sequence). The DNA read from the CDR3 is TGTGCCTGCAAAGCAGGGGAACATAGCAATCAGCCC. This sequence encodes CACKAGEHSNQP. In full, the CDR3 reads CACKAGEHSNQPQHF.

As for this clone: Read sequence stops 3 residues before the CDR3 end, and the germline J gene provides the missing end. The chain uses TRBV7-3 and TRBJ1-2; 9 bases match TRBD1. The germline V gene has CDR1 SGHTA and CDR2 FQGTGA. Germline trimming cut 2 bases from V and 7 bases from J; bases unmatched to any gene: 14. The CDR3 sequence is 17 residues long. CDR3 region: CASSLDSGQGSPGGYTF. Partial CDR3 DNA: TGTGCCAGCAGCTTAGATTCGGGACAGGGCTCCCCGGGTGGC. Based on the CDR3 plus reference TRBV7-3 and TRBJ1-2, the full variable domain is GAGVSQTPSNKVTEKGKYVELRCDPISGHTALYWYRQSLGQGPEFLIYFQGTGAADDSGLPNDRFFAVRPEGSVSTLKIQRTERGDSAVYLCASSLDSGQGSPGGYTFGSGTRLTVV.

This clone was counted a few times. The DNA ends 3 residues before the CDR3 does, and the rest of the CDR3 is filled in from the germline J gene. This chain joins TRBV30 and TRBJ2-7; maybe TRBD1 (5 bases). The CDR3 runs to 14 residues. V shed 7 bases and J shed 3 bases, with 19 bases lying between them. CDR1 is GTSNPN and CDR2 is SVGIG in the germline V gene (reference sequence). The covered CDR3 bases are TGTGCCTTTTCCCCTAACGAAGACAGCTACGAG. Translated, it gives CAFSPNEDSYE. The whole CDR3 protein reads CAFSPNEDSYEQYF. The full variable domain, rest sourced from reference TRBV30 and TRBJ2-7, is SQTIHQWPATLVQPVGSPLSLECTVEGTSNPNLYWYRQAAGRGLQLLFYSVGIGQISSEVPQNLSASRPQDRQFILSSKKLLLSDSGFYLCAFSPNEDSYEQYFGPGTRLTVT.

As concerns this clone: The read finishes 3 residues shy of the CDR3 end, and the germline J gene is used to complete it. The chain links TRBV6-1 to TRBJ2-7; a possible D gene is TRBD2 (6 bases). Trimming shortened V by 4 bases and J by 4 bases, and 8 bases separated the two germline ends. There are 12 residues in the CDR3. The germline V gene encodes CDR1 MNHNS and CDR2 SASEGT. The sequenced CDR3 bases are TGTGCCAGCAGTGCGGGGGATTACGAG. Translation gives CASSAGDYE. The whole CDR3 region reads CASSAGDYEQYF.

The table lists this clone with a few counts. The read finishes 3 residues shy of the CDR3 end, and the germline J gene is used to complete it. The J gene is TRBJ2-7, the V gene TRBV2; D possibly corresponds to TRBD2 (5 bases). Per the germline V gene, CDR1 is SNHLY and CDR2 is FYNNEI. The length of the CDR3 is 12 residues. Trimming shortened V by 6 bases and J by 3 bases, and 9 bases separated the two germline ends. The CDR3 sequence: CASRPDFYEQYF. The DNA read from the CDR3 is TGTGCCAGCAGGCCGGACTTCTACGAG.